Listed below are T cell receptor beta chains from one sample, sequenced in a study of cytomegalovirus exposure and HLA in healthy donors. Here immunoSEQ multiplex PCR was the method, and the copy in TCRdb shows in-frame clones only, minus some. The sample consists of roughly 200,000 clones, 65% to 85% of them appearing once. The sequenced sample was PBMCs. The receptors shown here come from a man over 45 in good health and CMV-seronegative. Both conserved end residues are trimmed from each CDR3. The order of the fields is CDR3 protein, V gene, J gene.

CDR3: ASSPTPYNSPLH
V: TRBV4-1
J: TRBJ1-6

CDR3: ASVNAGLGSGANVLT
V: TRBV28
J: TRBJ2-6

CDR3: ASSVGQGGTEAF
V: TRBV9
J: TRBJ1-1

CDR3: ASSFHGRQSHGYT
V: TRBV27
J: TRBJ1-2

CDR3: ASSLGLSSTDTQY
V: TRBV5-6
J: TRBJ2-3

CDR3: ASSVGMDSYEQY
V: TRBV2
J: TRBJ2-7

CDR3: ASSPLGEGNEQY
V: TRBV18
J: TRBJ2-7

CDR3: ASSLRDRVTHTEAF
V: TRBV4-1
J: TRBJ1-1

CDR3: ASSPHSGRGDTQY
V: TRBV28
J: TRBJ2-3

CDR3: ASSSPGDEKLF
V: TRBV5-4
J: TRBJ1-4

CDR3: ASSLQGLNYNEQF
V: TRBV5-1
J: TRBJ2-1

CDR3: ASRLDADTQY
V: TRBV5-1
J: TRBJ2-3

CDR3: ASSQEGGTLSYEQY
V: TRBV4-2
J: TRBJ2-7

CDR3: ASTADRGHEQY
V: TRBV19
J: TRBJ2-7

CDR3: ASSIFGTGFSEQF
V: TRBV27
J: TRBJ2-1

CDR3: ASSQLRDRDYGYT
V: TRBV4-1
J: TRBJ1-2

CDR3: ASRGDIPYEQY
V: TRBV5-5
J: TRBJ2-7

CDR3: ASSSSLAGVLTDTQY
V: TRBV28
J: TRBJ2-3

CDR3: ASGQIEREQY
V: TRBV5-6
J: TRBJ2-7

CDR3: ASSSPQGARAYGYT
V: TRBV11-2
J: TRBJ1-2

CDR3: ASSYGTGVYEQY
V: TRBV6-5
J: TRBJ2-7

CDR3: ASSASRVKNTGELF
V: TRBV7-2
J: TRBJ2-2

CDR3: ASSPTGIFYGYT
V: TRBV19
J: TRBJ1-2

CDR3: SVGGRALIDNEQF
V: TRBV29-1
J: TRBJ2-1

CDR3: ASSLVSGSSYEQY
V: TRBV11-3
J: TRBJ2-7

CDR3: ASSEGSQNYGYT
V: TRBV2
J: TRBJ1-2

CDR3: AWRPQGASNQPQH
V: TRBV30
J: TRBJ1-5

CDR3: ASSQGLKGTGGAYEQY
V: TRBV4-1
J: TRBJ2-7

CDR3: ASSLATSGYEQY
V: TRBV7-2
J: TRBJ2-7

CDR3: ATRTRGLGYGYT
V: TRBV28
J: TRBJ1-2

CDR3: ASSPGTSYEQY
V: TRBV18
J: TRBJ2-7

CDR3: ASSLRENTEAF
V: TRBV27
J: TRBJ1-1

CDR3: ASSISAGATGANVLT
V: TRBV19
J: TRBJ2-6

CDR3: ASYSPLSGANVLT
V: TRBV27
J: TRBJ2-6

CDR3: ASSSAGGYT
V: TRBV28
J: TRBJ1-2

CDR3: ASSPRGGGYT
V: TRBV6-5
J: TRBJ1-2

CDR3: ASSSWDTYEQY
V: TRBV7-9
J: TRBJ2-7

CDR3: AGGGGYEQY
V: TRBV20-1
J: TRBJ2-7

CDR3: ASSLRGTSGVYEQY
V: TRBV27
J: TRBJ2-7

CDR3: ASSWTSGTYEQY
V: TRBV7-9
J: TRBJ2-7

CDR3: ASRASGASNTGELF
V: TRBV25-1
J: TRBJ2-2

CDR3: ASSRRQGGNYGYT
V: TRBV11-1
J: TRBJ1-2